The clone carrying this TCR beta chain was seen a few times. Its matching antigen is unknown. The sample originates from a study of CD8 T cells in ankylosing spondylitis. Findings and limits, study-wide: Clones linked to disease were reported to show significant enrichment in matched ankylosing spondylitis synovial fluid.

Germline assignment: CDR1 SGDLS and CDR2 YYNGEE. The V gene lost 5 bases and the J gene lost 5 bases, with 13 bases spanning the gap. The CDR3 runs 13 residues. Via MiXCR, TCRdb re-called the 5' RACE reads, giving one row per CDR3 protein. The repertoire holds 150,000 to 200,000 distinct CDR3 sequences, with 25% to 35% as singletons. This receptor was identified in a male donor with ankylosing spondylitis. Specimen: synovial fluid, either unsorted or a sorted T cell fraction (not recorded which). The V and J genes are TRBV9 and TRBJ2-5; D not resolved. This chain's CDR3 is CASRASGSETQYF. CDR3 DNA sequence: TGTGCCAGCAGAGCTTCCGGAAGCGAGACCCAGTACTTC.